This T cell receptor (beta chain) was identified during a study of technical replicates of blood from a few donors. Germline-derived CDR1 and CDR2 are LNHNV and YYDKDF (reference sequence). The V end was cut by 0 bases, the J end by 1 base, with 12 bases between. The CDR3 runs 16 residues. This table comes from immunoSEQ multiplex PCR, and its TCRdb copy is limited to in-frame clones, with some not included. The sample includes about 71,000 clones, over 85% of them seen just once. The V gene is TRBV15, the J gene TRBJ1-1; TRBD1 might be the D (6 bases). The specimen sequenced was T cells isolated from PBMCs. The source of this sequence is a human donor in good health. The chain's CDR3 is CATSRDEGHQNTEAFF. The CDR3 nucleotides are TGTGCCACCAGCAGAGATGAGGGACACCAGAACACTGAAGCTTTCTTT.